This TCR beta chain originates from a study of blood T cell repertoires in COVID-19. For the study at large: Nucleic acid was either cDNA or gDNA, and it came from T cells, B-cell-depleted T cells, or PBMCs.

Per the authors' pipeline: The assay estimated nucleated cells by amplifying reference gene primers. The repertoire was sequenced with immunoSEQ multiplex PCR; TCRdb's copy has only in-frame clones and lacks some. That table furnishes V, J and clone size, whereas the DNA furnished D and trimming. The table has under 250,000 clones, 85% seen once; the top ten hold 9.1%. Per germline, CDR1 SGHAT and CDR2 FQDESV (reference sequence). Trimming cost V 1 base and J 3 bases, with 15 bases left between them. The length of the CDR3 is 16 residues. The source material was PBMCs or T cells enriched from blood (not recorded which). V gene TRBV11-1 combines with J gene TRBJ2-5, with D perhaps TRBD2 (7 bases). The sequence derives from a woman aged 50 to 65 with acute COVID-19. In nucleotides, the CDR3 is TGTGCCAGCAGCTTAGAGTGGGCGGGGGCCGAAGAGACCCAGTACTTC. Translated: CASSLEWAGAEETQYF. Full variable domain (missing parts from reference TRBV11-1 and TRBJ2-5): EAEVAQSPRYKITEKSQAVAFWCDPISGHATLYWYRQILGQGPELLVQFQDESVVDDSQLPKDRFSAERLKGVDSTLKIQPAELGDSAMYLCASSLEWAGAEETQYFGPGTRLLVL.